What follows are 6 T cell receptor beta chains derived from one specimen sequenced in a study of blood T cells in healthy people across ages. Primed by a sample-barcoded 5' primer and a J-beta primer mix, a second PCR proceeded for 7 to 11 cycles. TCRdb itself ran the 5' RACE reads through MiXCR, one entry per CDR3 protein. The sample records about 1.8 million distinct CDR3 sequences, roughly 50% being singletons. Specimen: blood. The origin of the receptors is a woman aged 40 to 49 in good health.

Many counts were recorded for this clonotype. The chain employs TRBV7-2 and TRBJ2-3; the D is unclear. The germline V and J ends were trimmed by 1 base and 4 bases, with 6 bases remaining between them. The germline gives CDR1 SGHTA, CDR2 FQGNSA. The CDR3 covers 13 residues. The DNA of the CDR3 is TGTGCCAGCAGCTTAGTAGGACCAGATACGCAGTATTTT. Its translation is CASSLVGPDTQYF.

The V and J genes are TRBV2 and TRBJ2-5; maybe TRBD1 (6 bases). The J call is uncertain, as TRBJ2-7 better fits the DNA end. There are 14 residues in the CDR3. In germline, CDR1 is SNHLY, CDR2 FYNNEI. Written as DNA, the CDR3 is TGTGCCAGCAGTGACGGACAGCACTACTACGAGCAGTACTTC. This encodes CASSDGQHYYEQYF.

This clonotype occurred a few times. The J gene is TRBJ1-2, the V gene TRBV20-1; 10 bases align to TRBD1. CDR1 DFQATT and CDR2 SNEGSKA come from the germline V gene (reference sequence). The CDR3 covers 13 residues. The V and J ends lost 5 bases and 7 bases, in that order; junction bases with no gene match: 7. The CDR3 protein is CSAPPGTGVGYTF. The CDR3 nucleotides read TGCAGTGCTCCTCCCGGGACAGGGGTTGGCTACACCTTC.

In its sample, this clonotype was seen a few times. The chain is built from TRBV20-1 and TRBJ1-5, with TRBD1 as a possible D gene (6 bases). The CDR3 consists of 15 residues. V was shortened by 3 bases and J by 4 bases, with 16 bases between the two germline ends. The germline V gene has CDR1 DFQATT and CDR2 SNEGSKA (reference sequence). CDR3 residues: CSASEGGAGNQPQHF. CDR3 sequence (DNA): TGCAGTGCTAGTGAGGGGGGTGCGGGGAATCAGCCCCAGCATTTT.

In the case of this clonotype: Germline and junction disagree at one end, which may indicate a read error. The CDR3 here is CASSQESGGVQPYNGQFF. Here the CDR3 DNA reads TGCGCCAGCAGCCAAGAAAGCGGGGGGGTCCAGCCCTACAATGGGCAGTTCTTC. The V and J genes are TRBV4-1 and TRBJ2-1; TRBD2 matches at 10 bases. In germline, CDR1 is MGHRA, CDR2 YSYEKL. This CDR3 is built from 18 residues.

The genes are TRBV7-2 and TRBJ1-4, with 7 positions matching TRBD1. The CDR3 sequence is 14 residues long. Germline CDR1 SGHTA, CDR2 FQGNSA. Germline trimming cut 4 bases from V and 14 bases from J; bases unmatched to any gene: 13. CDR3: CASSSRQGRNLLFF. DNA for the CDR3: TGTGCCAGCAGCTCTAGACAGGGACGAAATCTCCTGTTTTTT.